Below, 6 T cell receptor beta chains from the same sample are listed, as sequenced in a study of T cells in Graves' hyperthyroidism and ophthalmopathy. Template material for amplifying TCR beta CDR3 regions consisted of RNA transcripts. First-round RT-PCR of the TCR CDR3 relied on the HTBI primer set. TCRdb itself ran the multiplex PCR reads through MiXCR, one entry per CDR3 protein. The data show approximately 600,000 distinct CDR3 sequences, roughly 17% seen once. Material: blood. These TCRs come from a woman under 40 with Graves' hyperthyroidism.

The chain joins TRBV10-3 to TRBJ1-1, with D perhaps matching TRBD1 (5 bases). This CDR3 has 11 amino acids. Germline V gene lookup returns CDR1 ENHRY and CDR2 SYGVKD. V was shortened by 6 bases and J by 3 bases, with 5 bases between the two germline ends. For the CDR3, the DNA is TGTGCCATCAGAGGGGACACTGAAGCTTTCTTT. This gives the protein CAIRGDTEAFF.

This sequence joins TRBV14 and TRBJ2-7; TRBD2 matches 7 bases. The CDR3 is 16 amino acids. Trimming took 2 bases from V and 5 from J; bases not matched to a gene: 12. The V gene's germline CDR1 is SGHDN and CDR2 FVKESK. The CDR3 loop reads CASSQLPGREVDEQYF. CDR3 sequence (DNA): TGTGCCAGCAGCCAACTCCCCGGACGGGAGGTCGACGAGCAGTACTTC.

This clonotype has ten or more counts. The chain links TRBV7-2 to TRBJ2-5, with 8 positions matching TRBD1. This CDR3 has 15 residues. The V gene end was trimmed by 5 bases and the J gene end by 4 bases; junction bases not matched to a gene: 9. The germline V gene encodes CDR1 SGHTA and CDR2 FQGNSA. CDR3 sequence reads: CASSKPGQATETQYF. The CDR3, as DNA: TGTGCCAGCAGCAAACCGGGACAGGCAACAGAGACCCAGTACTTC.

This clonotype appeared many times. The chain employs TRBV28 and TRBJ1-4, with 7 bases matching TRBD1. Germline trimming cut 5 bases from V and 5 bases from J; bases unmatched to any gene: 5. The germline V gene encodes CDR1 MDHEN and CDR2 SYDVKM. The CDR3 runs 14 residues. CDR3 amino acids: CASSVIQGNEKLFF. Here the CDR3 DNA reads TGTGCCAGCAGTGTCATACAGGGGAATGAAAAACTGTTTTTT.

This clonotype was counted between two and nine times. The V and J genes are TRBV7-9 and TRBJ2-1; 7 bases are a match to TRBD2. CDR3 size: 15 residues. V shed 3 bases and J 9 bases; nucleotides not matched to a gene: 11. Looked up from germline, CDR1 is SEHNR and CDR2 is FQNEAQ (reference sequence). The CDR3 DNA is TGTGCCAGCAGCTTCGGGGGAGGGCCATTGGGTGAGCAGTTCTTC. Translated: CASSFGGGPLGEQFF.

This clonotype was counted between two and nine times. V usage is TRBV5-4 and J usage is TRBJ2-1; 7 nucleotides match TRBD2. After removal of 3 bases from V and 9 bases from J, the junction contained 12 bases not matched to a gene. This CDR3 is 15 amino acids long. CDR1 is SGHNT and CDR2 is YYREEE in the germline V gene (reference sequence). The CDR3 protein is CASSSRAGPWGEQFF. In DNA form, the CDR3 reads TGTGCCAGCAGCTCACGAGCGGGACCCTGGGGTGAGCAGTTCTTC.